The following is a T cell receptor (beta chain) sequence with its context. What antigen it recognizes has not been identified. Base qualities are not at hand, and no much larger clone is one base apart. To prepare the library, RT-PCR was applied. Sequenced using a NextSeq 550. The public reads were quality trimmed at Q25 with fastp and then assembled into clones with MiXCR by TCRdb, keeping productive beta chains. Every distinct CDR3 protein forms one entry, paired with its most common genes and DNA. The sample includes 200,000 to 250,000 distinct CDR3 sequences, with over 12% observed a single time. Roughly 11% of the sample belongs to the ten largest clones. This sample was taken from a study of patients and donors after allogeneic stem cell transplantation (TCRdb year 2020). The cysteine opens and the phenylalanine closes a CDR3 of 13 amino acids. Only the CDR3 DNA is retained, 39 bases long and in frame from the first base. V gives up 6 bases and J gives up 2 bases, and the segment between their germline ends measures 11 bases.

This TCR came from a human donor who was either an allogeneic HSCT recipient or a stem cell or donor lymphocyte infusion donor (not recorded which). It is not recorded whose cells these are; they may come from a transplant donor. Rearrangement joined TRBV12-3 or TRBV12-4 to TRBJ2-7; matching of 5 bases hints at TRBD2 as the D gene. The sequenced material came from blood, either unsorted or a sorted T cell fraction (not recorded which). Here is the DNA: TGTGCCAGCAGACCGGACGGGACCTACGAGCAGTACTTC. It is translated as CASRPDGTYEQYF.